These T cell receptor beta chains were read from a single sample in a study of T-cell memory formation after mild COVID-19. One entry per CDR3 protein, called by TCRdb with MiXCR from the 5' RACE reads. The data show 340,000 or so distinct CDR3 sequences, 10% to 15% seen once. Sequenced material: PBMCs or a T cell subset sorted from them (not recorded which). These receptors came from a man between 18 and 35 years old who had mild COVID-19 (a few samples of this study predate the infection). Cell type and time point are not known. Both conserved end residues are part of each CDR3. The D gene is left open where the match is weak. Not every row has a clone size; where given, it reads once, few, many or a size class.

>-|TRBJ1-1|-|TRBV6-6
CASSYPRDEAFF
TGTGCCAGCAGTTACCCGAGAGACGAAGCTTTCTTT
>-|TRBJ2-2|TRBD1|TRBV29-1
CSVQGVTGELFF
TGCAGCGTTCAGGGGGTTACCGGGGAGCTGTTTTTT
>few|TRBJ1-2|TRBD1|TRBV28
CASTPPLDRGGYTF
TGTGCCAGCACCCCGCCTTTGGACAGGGGTGGCTACACCTTC
>-|TRBJ1-1|TRBD1|TRBV20-1
CSASKDRDNTEAFF
TGCAGTGCTAGTAAGGACAGGGACAACACTGAAGCTTTCTTT
>-|TRBJ2-3|TRBD1|TRBV7-3
CASSPGQGPPYF
TGTGCCAGCAGCCCGGGACAGGGTCCCCCGTATTTT
>many|TRBJ2-3|-|TRBV5-1
CASSLGGATDTQYF
TGCGCCAGCAGCTTAGGAGGGGCCACAGATACGCAGTATTTT
>few|TRBJ1-5|-|TRBV6-1
CASSEGGRGAGLNQPQHF
TGTGCCAGCAGTGAGGGAGGGAGAGGTGCGGGGCTCAATCAGCCCCAGCATTTT
>-|TRBJ2-3|TRBD2|TRBV4-3
CASSQDSLAGGTDTQYF
TGCGCCAGCAGCCAAGATTCGCTAGCGGGGGGCACAGATACGCAGTATTTT
>-|TRBJ2-1|TRBD2|TRBV27
CASSLVAGGRPYNEQFF
TGTGCCAGCAGTTTGGTAGCGGGGGGACGGCCCTACAATGAGCAGTTCTTC
>-|TRBJ1-1|-|TRBV27
CASSLGLGAEAFF
TGTGCCAGCAGTTTAGGACTGGGGGCTGAAGCTTTCTTT
>-|TRBJ1-5|TRBD1|TRBV28
CASSSDRGMQPQHF
TGTGCCAGCAGTTCGGACAGGGGGATGCAGCCCCAGCATTTT
>-|TRBJ1-3|-|TRBV4-3
CASSELRDPGSGNTIYF
TGCGCCAGCAGCGAACTCCGGGACCCCGGCTCTGGAAACACCATATATTTT
>few|TRBJ1-6|TRBD1|TRBV9
CASSAKGQGSHSPLHF
TGTGCCAGCAGCGCCAAGGGACAGGGGTCTCATTCACCCCTCCACTTT
>-|TRBJ2-1|TRBD2|TRBV19
CASSIAGGSYNEQFF
TGTGCCAGTAGTATTGCGGGGGGCTCCTACAATGAGCAGTTCTTC
>many|TRBJ2-1|TRBD1|TRBV5-5
CASSSTRGPKGHNEQFF
TGTGCCAGCAGCTCGACGAGGGGGCCCAAAGGCCACAATGAGCAGTTCTTC
>-|TRBJ1-2|-|TRBV7-2
CASSLRGVGGYTF
TGTGCCAGCAGCTTAAGGGGCGTGGGTGGCTACACCTTC
>few|TRBJ2-3|-|TRBV6-5
CASSYGQDTDTQYF
TGTGCCAGCAGTTACGGCCAGGACACAGATACGCAGTATTTT
>many|TRBJ2-2|-|TRBV29-1
CSVDWLNTGELFF
TGCAGCGTTGACTGGCTCAACACCGGGGAGCTGTTTTTT
>many|TRBJ2-3|-|TRBV25-1
CASSEWGVGTDTQYF
TGTGCCAGCAGTGAATGGGGGGTGGGCACAGATACGCAGTATTTT
>-|TRBJ2-1|-|TRBV5-6
CASSQAGTESSYNEQFF
TGTGCCAGCAGCCAGGCCGGGACCGAAAGCTCCTACAATGAGCAGTTCTTC
>-|TRBJ2-3|-|TRBV20-1
CSARSRAGVSTDTQYF
TGCAGTGCTAGATCCCGGGCAGGGGTCAGCACAGATACGCAGTATTTT
>-|TRBJ2-2|-|TRBV2
CASTRQAPAGELFF
TGTGCCAGTACAAGACAGGCCCCAGCCGGGGAGCTGTTTTTT
>many|TRBJ2-1|-|TRBV4-3
CASSPKDQSYNEQFF
TGCGCCAGCAGCCCAAAGGACCAGTCCTACAATGAGCAGTTCTTC
>-|TRBJ1-5|-|TRBV10-3
CAISESDTSNQPQHF
TGTGCCATCAGTGAATCGGACACTAGCAATCAGCCCCAGCATTTT
>few|TRBJ1-1|-|TRBV10-1
CASSESMNTEAFF
TGCGCCAGCAGTGAATCTATGAACACTGAAGCTTTCTTT
>-|TRBJ1-5|-|TRBV18
CASSPGEGSGQPQHF
TGTGCCAGCTCACCAGGCGAGGGGAGCGGCCAGCCCCAGCATTTT
>-|TRBJ1-1|TRBD1|TRBV18
CASSAAGGLTEAFF
TGTGCCAGCTCAGCGGCAGGGGGCCTCACTGAAGCTTTCTTT
>-|TRBJ2-5|-|TRBV2
CASSADRIETQYF
TGTGCCAGCAGTGCAGACCGAATCGAGACCCAGTACTTC
>few|TRBJ2-1|-|TRBV12-3/TRBV12-4
CASINYRGGEQFF
TGTGCCAGCATCAATTACAGGGGGGGTGAGCAGTTCTTC
>many|TRBJ1-1|-|TRBV5-1
CASSFQGNTEAFF
TGTGCCAGCAGCTTTCAGGGGAACACTGAAGCTTTCTTT
>few|TRBJ1-5|TRBD1|TRBV27
CASSFIGQEQHF
TGTGCCAGCAGTTTCATAGGACAGGAGCAACATTTT
>-|TRBJ1-4|TRBD1|TRBV7-9
CASSRDRRGEKLFF
TGTGCCAGCAGTCGGGACAGGCGAGGTGAAAAACTGTTTTTT
>few|TRBJ2-2|-|TRBV5-1
CASSLARQSTGELFF
TGCGCCAGCAGCTTGGCCCGACAGAGCACCGGGGAGCTGTTTTTT
>many|TRBJ2-1|-|TRBV7-2
CASSLAGLRGNEQFF
TGTGCCAGCAGCTTAGCAGGACTAAGGGGCAATGAGCAGTTCTTC
>few|TRBJ1-1|-|TRBV11-2
CASSLVSSGTEAFF
TGTGCCAGCAGCTTAGTAAGTTCAGGTACTGAAGCTTTCTTT
>-|TRBJ2-1|TRBD1|TRBV7-7
CASSPGQVGNEQFF
TGTGCTAGCAGCCCTGGACAGGTCGGGAATGAGCAGTTCTTC
>few|TRBJ2-2|TRBD1|TRBV6-5
CASSYHDRVRTGELFF
TGTGCCAGCAGTTACCATGACAGGGTCAGGACCGGGGAGCTGTTTTTT
>many|TRBJ2-3|-|TRBV5-1
CASSFDGGGTDTQYF
TGCGCCAGCAGCTTTGACGGGGGCGGCACAGATACGCAGTATTTT
>-|TRBJ1-5|-|TRBV4-1
CASSQDMVSNQPQHF
TGCGCCAGCAGCCAAGATATGGTTAGCAATCAGCCCCAGCATTTT
>few|TRBJ1-1|TRBD1|TRBV12-3/TRBV12-4
CASSFPVSGGANEAFF
TGTGCCAGCAGTTTTCCGGTATCAGGGGGCGCGAATGAAGCTTTCTTT
>many|TRBJ1-2|-|TRBV6-5
CASSYNRGGYTF
TGTGCCAGCAGTTACAATCGGGGTGGCTACACCTTC